Below, 22 T cell receptor beta chains from the same sample are listed, as sequenced in a study of blood T cell repertoires in COVID-19. The protocol was immunoSEQ multiplex PCR, while the TCRdb copy is restricted to in-frame clones and leaves out a portion. This sample yields some 290,000 clones, of which approximately 86% are seen a single time; about 2% belongs to the top ten. What was sequenced was peripheral blood. The receptors stem from a woman aged 50 to 65 who had recovered from COVID-19.

This chain joins TRBV7-2 and TRBJ1-2; D perhaps matches TRBD1 (6 bases). The CDR3 runs to 12 residues. Trimming cost V 6 bases and J 8 bases, with 13 bases left between them. Germline loops: CDR1 SGHTA, CDR2 FQGNSA. Written as DNA, the CDR3 is TGTGCCAGCAGGGAAACAGGGTACGGCTACACCTTC. This encodes CASRETGYGYTF.

The rearrangement joins TRBV19 to TRBJ1-1; no clear D. V dropped 4 bases and J dropped 1 base, with 16 bases sitting between them. Germline CDR1 is LNHDA and CDR2 is SQIVND (reference sequence). The CDR3 runs to 16 residues. DNA of the CDR3: TGTGCCAGTAGTACCACCCTGAGACAAACGAACACTGAAGCTTTCTTT. This encodes CASSTTLRQTNTEAFF.

V and J are TRBV11-1 and TRBJ2-3; 7 bases map to TRBD2. The CDR3 is made up of 16 amino acids. In germline, CDR1 is SGHAT, CDR2 FQDESV (reference sequence). Trimming at V came to 1 base and at J to 1 base, leaving 5 bases not matched to a gene. CDR3 sequence reads: CASSLGGGRGTDTQYF. Written as DNA, the CDR3 is TGTGCCAGCAGCTTAGGGGGGGGACGGGGCACAGATACGCAGTATTTT.

The chain carries TRBV9 and TRBJ2-5, with 8 nucleotides matching TRBD2. J was trimmed by 4 bases and V by 3 bases; bases with no gene match: 8. The germline V gene has CDR1 SGDLS and CDR2 YYNGEE. The CDR3 sequence is 15 residues long. The CDR3 DNA reads as TGTGCCAGCAGCGGCCCGGGGGGGGCTAGAGAGACCCAGTACTTC. Translating it yields CASSGPGGARETQYF.

The chain recombines TRBV11-2 with TRBJ2-7; maybe TRBD2 (6 bases). V gave up 2 bases and J gave up 6 bases, with 17 bases separating them. The CDR3 is made up of 15 amino acids. Germline V gene data show CDR1 as SGHAT and CDR2 as FQNNGV. The CDR3 sequence is CASSLMVLGGSEQYF. DNA for the CDR3: TGTGCCAGCAGCTTAATGGTGCTAGGAGGGAGCGAGCAGTACTTC.

This chain joins TRBV28 and TRBJ1-1, with D unclear. V lost 6 bases, J lost 0 bases, and 11 bases lay in between. CDR3 length: 14 amino acids. Germline loops: CDR1 MDHEN, CDR2 SYDVKM. The CDR3 is CASRTRALNTEAFF. The CDR3 DNA reads TGTGCCAGCAGGACACGAGCCTTGAACACTGAAGCTTTCTTT.

The chain links TRBV27 to TRBJ1-5, with TRBD1 matching 8 bases. In germline, CDR1 is MNHEY, CDR2 SMNVEV (reference sequence). CDR3 length: 15 residues. V dropped 1 base and J dropped 7; count of bases not matched to a gene: 6. The CDR3 is CASSLYAGGRQPQHF. The CDR3 nucleotides are TGTGCCAGCAGTTTATATGCAGGGGGCAGGCAGCCCCAGCATTTT.

V gene TRBV5-4 combines with J gene TRBJ2-3, with 13 bases identical to TRBD2. V gave up 4 bases and J gave up 0 bases; unmatched junction bases: 14. The CDR3 totals 20 residues. Germline V gene sequence: CDR1 SGHNT, CDR2 YYREEE (reference sequence). The CDR3 coding sequence is TGTGCCAGCAGCCGCCCCGGGACTAGCGGGGCAAGCACTAGCACAGATACGCAGTATTTT. It yields the protein CASSRPGTSGASTSTDTQYF.

V and J are TRBV9 and TRBJ1-2; no reliable D call. The germline V and J ends were trimmed by 0 bases and 3 bases, with 9 bases remaining between them. In germline, CDR1 is SGDLS, CDR2 YYNGEE. This CDR3 comprises 14 residues. In DNA form, the CDR3 reads TGTGCCAGCAGCGTAGCTTTGGGCCACTATGGCTACACCTTC. This sequence encodes CASSVALGHYGYTF.

The V call is TRBV9, the J call TRBJ1-2; 11 bases agree with TRBD1. V lost 3 bases to trimming and J lost 4 bases; unmatched junction nucleotides: 5. The CDR3 totals 15 residues. The germline V gene has CDR1 SGDLS and CDR2 YYNGEE. The CDR3 here is CASSAGGTGGYGYTF. DNA of the CDR3: TGTGCCAGCAGCGCAGGGGGGACAGGGGGCTATGGCTACACCTTC.

The chain employs TRBV5-1 and TRBJ1-1, with 8 bases aligning to TRBD1. The CDR3 is 13 residues long. V lost 4 bases to trimming and J lost 7 bases; unmatched junction nucleotides: 6. Germline CDR1 is SGHRS and CDR2 is YFSETQ. The CDR3 sequence: CASSRGQGGEAFF. The CDR3 DNA reads TGCGCCAGCAGCCGCGGACAGGGAGGTGAAGCTTTCTTT.

This chain's CDR3 is CASSPTAGMEKLFF. CDR3 nucleotide sequence: TGTGCCAGCAGTCCGACGGCAGGGATGGAAAAACTGTTTTTT. The chain combines TRBV5-4 with TRBJ1-4, with TRBD1 as a possible D gene (5 bases). The CDR3 sequence is 14 residues long. From germline, CDR1 is SGHNT and CDR2 YYREEE (reference sequence). Trimming stripped 5 bases from V and 8 bases from J, with 16 bases between.

V usage is TRBV5-1 and J usage is TRBJ1-2, with TRBD1 matching over 7 bases. The CDR3 has 13 amino acids. Germline CDR1 is SGHRS and CDR2 is YFSETQ. The junction had 4 bases not matched to a gene; V was cut back by 0 bases and J by 8 bases. In nucleotides, the CDR3 is TGCGCCAGCAGCTTGGAAGGGGGCCGCGGCTACACCTTC. It encodes CASSLEGGRGYTF.

CDR3: CASSPLGTGLATQYF. CDR3 nucleotides: TGTGCCAGCAGTCCCTTAGGGACGGGACTAGCAACCCAGTACTTC. The J gene is TRBJ2-5, the V gene TRBV28; 9 nucleotides align to TRBD2. There are 15 residues in the CDR3. J gave up 8 bases and V 5 bases, and 12 bases lay outside the gene matches. The germline V gene has CDR1 MDHEN and CDR2 SYDVKM.

The chain employs TRBV4-1 and TRBJ2-5; 9 bases align to TRBD1. The CDR3 extends over 14 amino acids. With V trimmed by 2 bases and J by 7 bases, 5 bases remained unmatched. Per the germline V gene, CDR1 is MGHRA and CDR2 is YSYEKL. The CDR3 region is CASSQTGGTGTQYF. CDR3 DNA: TGCGCCAGCAGCCAAACAGGGGGCACCGGGACCCAGTACTTC.

To note about this clone: Other DNA sequences in this specimen translate into the identical CDR3. This chain uses TRBV9 with TRBJ1-1; 7 bases agree with TRBD1. The germline CDR1 and CDR2 sequences are SGDLS and YYNGEE. This CDR3 has 15 amino acids. J was trimmed by 0 bases and V by 0 bases; bases with no gene match: 2. The CDR3 region is CASSVGGQLNTEAFF. CDR3 coding DNA: TGTGCCAGCAGCGTAGGGGGACAGCTGAACACTGAAGCTTTCTTT.

J is TRBJ2-7 and V is TRBV29-1; 8 nucleotides align to TRBD1. There are 13 residues in the CDR3. Per germline, CDR1 SQVTM and CDR2 ANQGSEA. V lost 5 bases to trimming and J lost 4 bases; unmatched junction nucleotides: 7. DNA of the CDR3: TGCAGCGTTCGTGGACAGGGAATGTACGAGCAGTACTTC. Translated, it gives CSVRGQGMYEQYF.

This chain links TRBV30 with TRBJ2-5, with a tentative D call TRBD1 (5 bases). The CDR3 contains 12 residues. Trimming left V 4 bases short and J 6 bases short, with 12 bases between. Germline V gene data show CDR1 as GTSNPN and CDR2 as SVGIG (reference sequence). In DNA form, the CDR3 reads TGTGCCTGGAACCCAGGGCCCAAGACCCAGTACTTC. This translates into CAWNPGPKTQYF.

On this clone itself: One end of the junction varies from germline; a read error may be responsible. The genes are TRBV7-2 and TRBJ2-7; 11 bases are a match to TRBD2. Germline-derived CDR1 and CDR2 are SGHTA and FQGNSA. CDR3 length: 14 residues. CDR3 nucleotide sequence: TGTGCCAGCAGCGTAGCGGGGGGGCAACACGAGCAGTACTTC. This translates into CASSVAGGQHEQYF.

The chain combines TRBV7-2 with TRBJ2-1, with D hard to call. V lost 4 bases and J lost 6, with 13 bases in between. Per the germline V gene, CDR1 is SGHTA and CDR2 is FQGNSA. The CDR3 length is 14 residues. CDR3 in amino acids: CASSSGITINEQFF. The DNA of the CDR3 is TGTGCCAGCAGCTCCGGAATCACTATCAATGAGCAGTTCTTC.

This clone showed up just a few times. The rearrangement uses TRBV27 and TRBJ1-6; 9 positions agree with TRBD1. The trim removed 8 bases at V and 5 bases at J, leaving 1 base unmatched. The germline V gene encodes CDR1 MNHEY and CDR2 SMNVEV (reference sequence). The CDR3 is 13 amino acids. The CDR3 here is CASGQGNNSPLHF. In DNA, the CDR3 is TGTGCCAGCGGACAGGGGAATAATTCACCCCTCCACTTT.

The J gene is TRBJ1-1, the V gene TRBV12-3 or TRBV12-4, with D possibly being TRBD1 (6 bases). The V end lost 4 bases, the J end lost 7 bases, and 13 bases lay between the germline ends. The length of the CDR3 is 13 residues. The CDR3 loop reads CASSSRTAYEAFF. CDR3 nucleotide sequence: TGTGCCAGCAGTTCCCGGACAGCCTATGAAGCTTTCTTT.